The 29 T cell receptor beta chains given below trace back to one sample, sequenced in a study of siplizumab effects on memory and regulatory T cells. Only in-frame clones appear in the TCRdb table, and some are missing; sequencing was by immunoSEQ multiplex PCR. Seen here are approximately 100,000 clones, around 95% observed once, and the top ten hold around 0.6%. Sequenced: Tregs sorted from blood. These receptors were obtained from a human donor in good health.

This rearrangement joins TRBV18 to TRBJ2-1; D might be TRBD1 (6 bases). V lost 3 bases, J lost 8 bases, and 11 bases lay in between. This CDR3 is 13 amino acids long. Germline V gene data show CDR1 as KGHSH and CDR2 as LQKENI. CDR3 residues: CASSPGATHEQFF. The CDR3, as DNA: TGTGCCAGCTCACCGGGGGCAACCCATGAGCAGTTCTTC.

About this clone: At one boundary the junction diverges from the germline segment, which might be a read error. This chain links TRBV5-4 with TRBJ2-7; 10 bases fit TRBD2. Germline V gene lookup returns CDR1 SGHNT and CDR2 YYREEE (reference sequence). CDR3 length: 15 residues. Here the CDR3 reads CASSLRVLLAGDRTF. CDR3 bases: TGTGCCAGCAGCTTGAGGGTGCTCCTAGCGGGAGACAGAACCTTC.

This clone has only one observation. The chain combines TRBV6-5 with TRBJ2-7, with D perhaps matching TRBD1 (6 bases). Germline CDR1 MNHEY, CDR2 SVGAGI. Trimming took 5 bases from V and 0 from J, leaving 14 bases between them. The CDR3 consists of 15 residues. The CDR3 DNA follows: TGTGCCAGCAGTACACAGGGTCTAAGCTCCTACGAGCAGTACTTC. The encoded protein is CASSTQGLSSYEQYF.

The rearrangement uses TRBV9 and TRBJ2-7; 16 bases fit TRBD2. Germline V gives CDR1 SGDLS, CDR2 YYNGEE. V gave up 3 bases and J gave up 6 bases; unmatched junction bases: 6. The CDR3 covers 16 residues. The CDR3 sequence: CASSGGTSGRAGEQYF. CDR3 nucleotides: TGTGCCAGCAGCGGAGGGACTAGCGGGAGGGCCGGCGAGCAGTACTTC.

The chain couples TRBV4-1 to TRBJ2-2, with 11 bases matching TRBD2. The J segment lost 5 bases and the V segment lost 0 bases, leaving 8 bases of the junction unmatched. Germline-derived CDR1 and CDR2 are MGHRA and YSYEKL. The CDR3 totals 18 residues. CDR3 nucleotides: TGCGCCAGCAGCCAAGATGTGTCTAGCGGGAGGAAAACCGGGGAGCTGTTTTTT. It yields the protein CASSQDVSSGRKTGELFF.

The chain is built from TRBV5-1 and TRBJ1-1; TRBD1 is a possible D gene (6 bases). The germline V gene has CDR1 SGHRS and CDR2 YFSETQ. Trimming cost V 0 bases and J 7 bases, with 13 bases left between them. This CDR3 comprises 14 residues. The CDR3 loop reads CASSLGGGRIEAFF. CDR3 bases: TGCGCCAGCAGCTTGGGCGGGGGGCGGATTGAAGCTTTCTTT. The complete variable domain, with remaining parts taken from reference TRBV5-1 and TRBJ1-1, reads KAGVTQTPRYLIKTRGQQVTLSCSPISGHRSVSWYQQTPGQGLQFLFEYFSETQRNKGNFPGRFSGRQFSNSRSEMNVSTLELGDSALYLCASSLGGGRIEAFFGQGTRLTVV.

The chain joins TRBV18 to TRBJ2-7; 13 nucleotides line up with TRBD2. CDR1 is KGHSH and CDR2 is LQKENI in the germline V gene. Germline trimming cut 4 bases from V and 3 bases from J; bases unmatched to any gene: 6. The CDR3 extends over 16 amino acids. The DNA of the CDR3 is TGTGCCAGCTCACTTGGGGGGACTAGCGGGATCTACGAGCAGTACTTC. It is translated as CASSLGGTSGIYEQYF.

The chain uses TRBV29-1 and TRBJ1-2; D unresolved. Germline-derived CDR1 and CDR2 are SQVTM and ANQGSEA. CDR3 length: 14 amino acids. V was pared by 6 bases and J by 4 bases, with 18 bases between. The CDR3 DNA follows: TGCAGCGTAGTTGAGACCCGCGGCCCCTATGGCTACACCTTC. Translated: CSVVETRGPYGYTF.

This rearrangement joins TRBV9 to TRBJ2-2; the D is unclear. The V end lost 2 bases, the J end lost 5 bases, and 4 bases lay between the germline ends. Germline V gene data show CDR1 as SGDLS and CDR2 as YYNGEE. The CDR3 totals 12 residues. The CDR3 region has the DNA TGTGCCAGCAGCGTGTGGACCGGGGAGCTGTTTTTT. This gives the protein CASSVWTGELFF.

The CDR3 is CASSLLSGIGTDTQYF. The CDR3 nucleotides are TGTGCCAGCAGCTTACTCAGTGGGATTGGCACAGATACGCAGTATTTT. The V and J genes are TRBV5-6 and TRBJ2-3; no definite D call. CDR3 size: 16 residues. Germline CDR1 is SGHDT and CDR2 is YYEEEE. Deletions cut 2 bases from V and 1 base from J, with 14 bases between.

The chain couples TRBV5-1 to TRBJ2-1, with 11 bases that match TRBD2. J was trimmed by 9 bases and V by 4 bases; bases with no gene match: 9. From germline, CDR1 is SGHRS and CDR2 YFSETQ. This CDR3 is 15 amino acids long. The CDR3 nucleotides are TGCGCCAGCAGCCCTCTAGCGGGAGGTTTGGGTGAGCAGTTCTTC. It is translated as CASSPLAGGLGEQFF. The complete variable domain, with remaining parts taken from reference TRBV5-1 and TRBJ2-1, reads KAGVTQTPRYLIKTRGQQVTLSCSPISGHRSVSWYQQTPGQGLQFLFEYFSETQRNKGNFPGRFSGRQFSNSRSEMNVSTLELGDSALYLCASSPLAGGLGEQFFGPGTRLTVL.

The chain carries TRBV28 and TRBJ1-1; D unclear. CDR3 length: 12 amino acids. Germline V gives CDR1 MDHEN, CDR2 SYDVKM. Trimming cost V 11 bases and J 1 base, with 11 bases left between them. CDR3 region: CAGATGNTEAFF. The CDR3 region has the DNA TGTGCCGGAGCTACGGGGAACACTGAAGCTTTCTTT.

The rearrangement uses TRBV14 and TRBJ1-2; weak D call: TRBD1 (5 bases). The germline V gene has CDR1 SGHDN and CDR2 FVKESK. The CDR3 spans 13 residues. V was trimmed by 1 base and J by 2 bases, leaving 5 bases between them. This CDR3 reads CASSQGQNYGYTF. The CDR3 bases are TGTGCCAGCAGCCAAGGACAGAACTATGGCTACACCTTC.

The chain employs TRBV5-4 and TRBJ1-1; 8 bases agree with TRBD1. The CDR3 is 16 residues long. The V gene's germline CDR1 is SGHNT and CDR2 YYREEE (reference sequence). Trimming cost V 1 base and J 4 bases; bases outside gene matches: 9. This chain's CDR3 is CASSLKVLQGVTEAFF. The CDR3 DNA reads TGTGCCAGCAGCTTGAAGGTTTTACAGGGGGTCACTGAAGCTTTCTTT. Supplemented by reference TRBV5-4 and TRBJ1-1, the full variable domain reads ETGVTQSPTHLIKTRGQQVTLRCSSQSGHNTVSWYQQALGQGPQFIFQYYREEENGRGNFPPRFSGLQFPNYSSELNVNALELDDSALYLCASSLKVLQGVTEAFFGQGTRLTVV.

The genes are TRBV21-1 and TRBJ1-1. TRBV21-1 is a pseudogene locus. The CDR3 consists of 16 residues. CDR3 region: CAGSREKGGRNTEAFF. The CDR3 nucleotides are TGTGCCGGTTCCAGGGAGAAGGGCGGCCGGAACACTGAAGCTTTCTTT.

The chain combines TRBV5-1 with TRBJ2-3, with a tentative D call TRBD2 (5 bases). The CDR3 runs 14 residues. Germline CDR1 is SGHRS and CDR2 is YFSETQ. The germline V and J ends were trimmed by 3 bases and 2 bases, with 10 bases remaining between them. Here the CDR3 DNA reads TGCGCCAGCAGCTCTCGGACTTTCACAGATACGCAGTATTTT. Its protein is CASSSRTFTDTQYF.

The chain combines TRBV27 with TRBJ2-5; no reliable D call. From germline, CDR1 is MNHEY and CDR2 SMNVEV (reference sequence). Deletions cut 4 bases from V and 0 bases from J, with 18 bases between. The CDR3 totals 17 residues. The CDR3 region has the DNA TGTGCCAGCAGTTCCCACAAAAACGACCTGTACCAAGAGACCCAGTACTTC. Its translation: CASSSHKNDLYQETQYF.

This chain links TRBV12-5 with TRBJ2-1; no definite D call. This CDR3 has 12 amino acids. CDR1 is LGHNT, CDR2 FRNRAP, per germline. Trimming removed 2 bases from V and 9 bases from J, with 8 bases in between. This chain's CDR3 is CASGLQLGEQFF. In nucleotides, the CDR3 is TGTGCTAGTGGTTTGCAGCTGGGTGAGCAGTTCTTC.

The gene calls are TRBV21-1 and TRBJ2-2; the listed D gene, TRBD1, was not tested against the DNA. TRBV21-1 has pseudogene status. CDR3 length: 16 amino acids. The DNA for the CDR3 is TGTGCCAGCAGCAAAGTGGACAGGGGGCGGATCGGGGAGCTGTTTTTT. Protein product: CASSKVDRGRIGELFF.

The CDR3 DNA reads TGTGCCAGCAGTTATAGTCGCAGGATTAACACTGAAGCTTTCTTT. It encodes CASSYSRRINTEAFF. This sequence joins TRBV6-5 and TRBJ1-1, with D unclear. Germline CDR1 is MNHEY and CDR2 is SVGAGI. CDR3 size: 15 residues. Trimming took off 3 bases at V and 2 bases at J, with 13 bases between the two ends.

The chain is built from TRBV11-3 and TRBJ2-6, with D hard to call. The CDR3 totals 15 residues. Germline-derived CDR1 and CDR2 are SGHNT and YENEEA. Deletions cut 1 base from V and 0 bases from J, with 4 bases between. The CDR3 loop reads CASSLGVSGANVLTF. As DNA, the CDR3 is TGTGCCAGCAGCTTAGGTGTCTCTGGGGCCAACGTCCTGACTTTC.

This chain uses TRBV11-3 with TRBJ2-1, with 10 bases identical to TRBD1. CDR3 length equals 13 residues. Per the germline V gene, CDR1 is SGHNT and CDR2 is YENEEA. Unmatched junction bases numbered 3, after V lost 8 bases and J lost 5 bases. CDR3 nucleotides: TGTGCCAGCCGGGACAGGGGTAACAATGAGCAGTTCTTC. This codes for CASRDRGNNEQFF. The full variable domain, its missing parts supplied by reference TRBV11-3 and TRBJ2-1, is EAGVVQSPRYKIIEKKQPVAFWCNPISGHNTLYWYLQNLGQGPELLIRYENEEAVDDSQLPKDRFSAERLKGVDSTLKIQPAELGDSAVYLCASRDRGNNEQFFGPGTRLTVL.

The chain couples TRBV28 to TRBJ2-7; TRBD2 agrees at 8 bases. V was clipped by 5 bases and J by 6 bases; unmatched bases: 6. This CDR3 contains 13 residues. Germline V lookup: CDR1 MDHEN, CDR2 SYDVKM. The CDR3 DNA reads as TGTGCCAGCAGTCAACCAGCGGGGGTCGAGCAGTACTTC. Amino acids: CASSQPAGVEQYF.

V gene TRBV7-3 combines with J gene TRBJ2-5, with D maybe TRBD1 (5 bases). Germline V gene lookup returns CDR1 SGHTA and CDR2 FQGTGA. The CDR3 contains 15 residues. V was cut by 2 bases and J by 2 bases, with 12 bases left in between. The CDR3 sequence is CASSLLGVGQETQYF. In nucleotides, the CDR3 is TGTGCCAGCAGCTTATTAGGGGTGGGTCAAGAGACCCAGTACTTC. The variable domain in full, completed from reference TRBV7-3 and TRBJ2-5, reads GAGVSQTPSNKVTEKGKYVELRCDPISGHTALYWYRQSLGQGPEFLIYFQGTGAADDSGLPNDRFFAVRPEGSVSTLKIQRTERGDSAVYLCASSLLGVGQETQYFGPGTRLLVL.

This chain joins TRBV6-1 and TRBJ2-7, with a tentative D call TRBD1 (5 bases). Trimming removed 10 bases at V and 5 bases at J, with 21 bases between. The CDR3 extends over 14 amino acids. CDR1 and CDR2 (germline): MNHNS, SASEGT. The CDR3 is CATDNKGLKDEQYF. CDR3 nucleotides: TGTGCCACTGATAATAAGGGGTTGAAAGACGAGCAGTACTTC.

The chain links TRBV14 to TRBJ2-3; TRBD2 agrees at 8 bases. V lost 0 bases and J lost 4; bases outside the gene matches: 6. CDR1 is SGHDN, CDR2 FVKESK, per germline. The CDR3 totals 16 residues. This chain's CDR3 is CASSQEYGGAPDTQYF. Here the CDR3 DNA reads TGTGCCAGCAGCCAAGAATACGGGGGGGCCCCAGATACGCAGTATTTT.

The CDR3 loop reads CASSLNPGYF. The DNA for the CDR3 is TGTGCCAGCAGCTTAAACCCCGGGTACTTC. This rearrangement joins TRBV7-3 to TRBJ2-7; D is uncertain. This CDR3 region has 10 residues. CDR1 is SGHTA, CDR2 FQGTGA, per germline. Trimming left V 1 base short and J 12 bases short, with 7 bases between.

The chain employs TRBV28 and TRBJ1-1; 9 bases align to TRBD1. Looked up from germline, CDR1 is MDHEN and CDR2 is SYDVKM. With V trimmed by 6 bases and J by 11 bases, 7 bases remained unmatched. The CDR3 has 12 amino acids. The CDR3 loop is CASRSTGGKAFF. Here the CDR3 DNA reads TGTGCCAGCAGGTCTACAGGGGGCAAGGCTTTCTTT.

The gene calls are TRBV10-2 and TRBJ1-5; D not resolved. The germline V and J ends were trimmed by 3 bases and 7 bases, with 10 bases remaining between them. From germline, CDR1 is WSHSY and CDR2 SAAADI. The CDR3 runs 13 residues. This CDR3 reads CASSDNQGQPQHF. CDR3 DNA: TGCGCCAGCAGTGACAATCAAGGACAGCCCCAGCATTTT.